Listed here are 8 T cell receptor beta chains from one sample, sequenced in a study of shared clonotypes between healthy human individuals. Clones were read by immunoSEQ multiplex PCR, and TCRdb kept only the in-frame ones, dropping some. Counted here are 2,100,000 or so clones, about 94% occurring once; the ten biggest clones make up roughly 0.13%. Input material: naive CD4+ T cells sorted from blood. Regarding subset: CD45RA+ positively selected. The origin of the receptors is a man between 18 and 29 years old in good health.

The chain couples TRBV10-2 to TRBJ2-5, with D unclear. This CDR3 has 14 amino acids. Germline V lookup: CDR1 WSHSY, CDR2 SAAADI. V was clipped by 2 bases and J by 0 bases, with 7 bases between them. The CDR3 protein is CASSEVSHQETQYF. The CDR3 bases are TGCGCCAGCAGTGAGGTTAGCCACCAAGAGACCCAGTACTTC.

The V call is TRBV7-2, the J call TRBJ2-1, with 9 nucleotides matching TRBD2. The CDR3 length is 17 residues. V was pared by 2 bases and J by 3 bases, with 8 bases of the junction left unmatched. Looked up from germline, CDR1 is SGHTA and CDR2 is FQGNSA. Here the CDR3 DNA reads TGTGCCAGCAGCTTACAAGCGGGGGGCGCTATCTACAATGAGCAGTTCTTC. Amino acids: CASSLQAGGAIYNEQFF.

The V and J genes are TRBV30 and TRBJ2-3; possible D gene TRBD2, 5 bases. The CDR3 contains 16 residues. The germline CDR1 and CDR2 sequences are GTSNPN and SVGIG (reference sequence). V gave up 0 bases and J gave up 3 bases, with 16 bases separating them. The CDR3 sequence: CAWSVPLPGGTDTQYF. The CDR3 bases are TGTGCCTGGAGTGTACCACTTCCCGGCGGGACAGATACGCAGTATTTT.

The V call is TRBV7-9, the J call TRBJ2-7; TRBD2 agrees at 12 bases. The CDR3 length is 16 residues. J was trimmed by 6 bases and V by 5 bases; bases with no gene match: 11. CDR1 SEHNR and CDR2 FQNEAQ come from the germline V gene (reference sequence). The CDR3 DNA reads TGTGCCAGCAGCCCCCCAACTAGCGGGAGGCCTCTCGAGCAGTACTTC. It specifies CASSPPTSGRPLEQYF.

Concerning this clone itself: The sample has other DNA sequences that encode this CDR3 too. The genes are TRBV2 and TRBJ1-2; D unresolved. This CDR3 spans 11 amino acids. V was trimmed by 5 bases and J by 4 bases, leaving 5 bases between them. Germline V CDR1 and CDR2: SNHLY, FYNNEI. The CDR3 protein is CASSQTYGYTF. In nucleotides, the CDR3 is TGTGCCAGCAGTCAGACCTATGGCTACACCTTC. Variable domain in full (rest from reference TRBV2 and TRBJ1-2): EPEVTQTPSHQVTQMGQEVILRCVPISNHLYFYWYRQILGQKVEFLVSFYNNEISEKSEIFDDQFSVERPDGSNFTLKIRSTKLEDSAMYFCASSQTYGYTFGSGTRLTVV.

CDR3: CASSTLTGTGFYEQYF. The CDR3 DNA sequence: TGTGCCAGTAGTACACTAACCGGGACAGGGTTTTACGAGCAGTACTTC. J is TRBJ2-7 and V is TRBV19; TRBD1 matches 9 bases. This CDR3 is 16 amino acids long. V dropped 4 bases and J dropped 4; count of bases not matched to a gene: 11. Germline-derived CDR1 and CDR2 are LNHDA and SQIVND (reference sequence).

In its sample, this clone was seen once. J is TRBJ2-7 and V is TRBV6-1, with 8 bases that match TRBD1. J gave up 4 bases and V 6 bases, and 8 bases lay outside the gene matches. The CDR3 extends over 14 amino acids. CDR1 and CDR2 (germline): MNHNS, SASEGT. The CDR3 protein is CASSAGQGLYEQYF. CDR3 in DNA: TGTGCCAGCAGCGCCGGACAGGGCTTATACGAGCAGTACTTC.

The CDR3, as DNA: TGTGCCAGCAGTTTGGCAGGGAGGGGAAACACCATATATTTT. Translation: CASSLAGRGNTIYF. The rearrangement joins TRBV28 to TRBJ1-3, with D tentatively TRBD1 (5 bases). Looked up from germline, CDR1 is MDHEN and CDR2 is SYDVKM. The CDR3 has 14 residues. V was pared by 3 bases and J by 4 bases, with 10 bases between.